A selection of T cell receptor beta chains follows, all from one sample in a study of beta chain features in type 1 diabetes. Method: immunoSEQ multiplex PCR; TCRdb's copy keeps in-frame clones and lacks some. The sample records about 650,000 clones, around an eighth being singletons. Sequences were obtained from naive CD4+ T cells from blood. The receptors derive from a man aged 25 to 40 with type 1 diabetes. CDR3s include the opening cysteine and the closing phenylalanine or tryptophan. D genes are given only for firm matches. Size is stated for part of the rows, as once, few or many counts, or as a class when the clone is expanded.

>NA|17|TRBV4-1|TRBJ1-4|NA
CASSQDGNPGNNEKLFF
TGCGCCAGCAGCCAAGATGGAAATCCAGGGAATAATGAAAAACTGTTTTTT
>few|12|TRBV5-8|TRBJ2-3|NA
CASSSRGDTQYF
TGTGCCAGCAGCTCCCGCGGGGATACGCAGTATTTT
>NA|15|TRBV6-5|TRBJ2-3|TRBD2
CASSQTSAGTDTQYF
TGTGCCAGCAGCCAGACTAGCGCCGGCACAGATACGCAGTATTTT
>few|16|TRBV11-2|TRBJ2-3|NA
CASSLLTVPSTDTQYF
TGTGCCAGCAGCTTATTGACCGTACCGAGCACAGATACGCAGTATTTT
>NA|13|TRBV5-4|TRBJ2-5|NA
CASSLKREETQYF
TGTGCCAGCAGCTTGAAAAGGGAAGAGACCCAGTACTTC
>NA|14|TRBV6-5|TRBJ2-5|NA
CASSPPPGWETQYF
TGTGCCAGCAGCCCCCCTCCGGGATGGGAGACCCAGTACTTC
>NA|14|TRBV19|TRBJ2-2|NA
CASSIQGSTGELFF
TGTGCCAGTAGTATTCAGGGTAGCACCGGGGAGCTGTTTTTT
>few|15|TRBV9|TRBJ1-2|NA
CASSVDQDTNYGYTF
TGTGCCAGCAGCGTAGATCAGGACACCAACTATGGCTACACCTTC
>NA|14|TRBV7-9|TRBJ2-6|NA
CASSFNTGANVLTF
TGTGCCAGCAGCTTTAACACTGGGGCCAACGTCCTGACTTTC
>few|14|TRBV6-6|TRBJ2-7|TRBD2
CASSGIAGTYEQYF
TGTGCCAGCAGTGGGATAGCGGGAACCTACGAGCAGTACTTC
>NA|15|TRBV18|TRBJ1-2|NA
CASSPPFTANYGYTF
TGTGCCAGCTCACCACCGTTTACAGCCAACTATGGCTACACCTTC
>few|17|TRBV7-9|TRBJ2-1|NA
CASSPYYAVSSYNEQFF
TGTGCCAGCAGCCCATACTATGCAGTGAGCTCCTACAATGAGCAGTTCTTC
>NA|12|TRBV2|TRBJ2-1|NA
CASSGLYNEQFF
TGTGCCAGCAGTGGACTTTACAATGAGCAGTTCTTC
>few|13|TRBV21-1|TRBJ1-1|NA
CASSPGVNTEAFF
TGTGCCAGCAGTCCAGGGGTGAACACTGAAGCTTTCTTT
>NA|14|TRBV7-3|TRBJ1-1|NA
CASSLNSGVAEAFF
TGTGCCAGCAGCTTGAACAGTGGGGTGGCTGAAGCTTTCTTT
>NA|17|TRBV4-3|TRBJ2-7|NA
CASSPVPSGGRRDEQYF
TGCGCCAGCAGCCCCGTACCTAGTGGGGGGCGCAGGGACGAGCAGTACTTC
>NA|15|TRBV10-3|TRBJ2-7|NA
CAISERDQSSYEQYF
TGTGCCATCAGTGAAAGGGACCAAAGCTCCTACGAGCAGTACTTC
>once|13|TRBV6-1|TRBJ1-5|NA
CASSDQINQPQHF
TGTGCCAGCAGTGACCAGATCAATCAGCCCCAGCATTTT
>NA|16|TRBV9|TRBJ2-2|NA
CASSVRSGWNTGELFF
TGTGCCAGCAGCGTAAGGTCGGGGTGGAACACCGGGGAGCTGTTTTTT
>NA|15|TRBV10-1|TRBJ2-3|NA
CASSESDFRTDTQYF
TGCGCCAGCAGTGAGTCAGACTTTCGCACAGATACGCAGTATTTT
>few|18|TRBV4-3|TRBJ1-4|NA
CASSQDIGGQRSNEKLFF
TGCGCCAGCAGCCAAGATATCGGGGGGCAGAGGTCTAATGAAAAACTGTTTTTT
>NA|15|TRBV9|TRBJ1-2|TRBD1
CASSVSEGAIDGYTF
TGTGCCAGCAGCGTATCCGAGGGGGCAATCGATGGCTACACCTTC
>few|17|TRBV7-9|TRBJ2-7|NA
CASSLGWASRGDYEQYF
TGTGCCAGCAGCTTAGGGTGGGCCTCCCGAGGCGACTACGAGCAGTACTTC
>few|14|TRBV7-2|TRBJ1-2|TRBD1
CASSLGQGSYGYTF
TGTGCCAGCAGCTTGGGACAGGGTAGCTATGGCTACACCTTC
>few|14|TRBV5-6|TRBJ1-1|NA
CASSPMVAPGQAFF
TGTGCCAGCAGCCCCATGGTGGCCCCAGGACAAGCTTTCTTT
>NA|12|TRBV27|TRBJ2-2|NA
CASSLSAGELFF
TGTGCCAGCAGTCTGTCAGCCGGGGAGCTGTTTTTT
>NA|14|TRBV30|TRBJ1-2|TRBD1
CAWSVQGAGYGYTF
TGTGCCTGGAGTGTCCAGGGGGCGGGCTATGGCTACACCTTC